This TCR beta chain was profiled in a study of tumor and adjacent non-tumor tissue in lung cancer. TCRbeta libraries were built with three rounds of nested PCR, modified from ARM-PCR. TCRdb fed the multiplex PCR reads into MiXCR, producing one record per CDR3 protein. This table holds 75,000 to 95,000 distinct CDR3 sequences, 65% to 80% found once. Findings of the study overall: TCR diversity was significantly greater in tumor than normal lung tissue.

CDR1 is LGHNA and CDR2 is YNFKEQ in the germline V gene. CDR3 length equals 15 residues. No cell sorting was done before RNA was extracted from the tissue. This non-tumor lung sample came from over 3 cm beyond the tumor edge. About this clonotype itself: Its target is not known.

The sample consisted of distant non-tumor lung tissue. This chain links TRBV4-2 with TRBJ2-7, with TRBD1 matching 8 bases. The source of this sequence is a woman aged 50 to 60 with non-small cell lung cancer. The CDR3 loop reads CASCQYRTGIYEQYF. The CDR3 region has the DNA TGTGCAAGCTGCCAATACCGGACAGGGATCTACGAGCAGTACTTC.